Shown below are 6 T cell receptor beta chains from a single sample sequenced in a study of CD8+ T cells in alopecia areata. As the sequencing template, cDNA was produced by extracting RNA and reverse transcribing it. The data were produced by immunoSEQ multiplex PCR, yet TCRdb's version contains in-frame clones alone and is incomplete. The sample includes over 100,000 clones, roughly 50% of them seen just once. Sample: CD8+ T cells sorted from blood, taken at week 0. The receptors here all came from a human donor with alopecia areata.

This clone was picked up a small number of times. The V gene is TRBV6-4, the J gene TRBJ2-3; no firm D call. The CDR3 sequence is 14 residues long. V was trimmed by 5 bases and J by 0 bases, leaving 9 bases between them. Germline values: CDR1 MRHNA, CDR2 SNTAGT. Written as DNA, the CDR3 is TGTGCCAGCAGTCCAAGGTTTAGCACAGATACGCAGTATTTT. This gives the protein CASSPRFSTDTQYF.

The chain combines TRBV2 with TRBJ2-7, with D possibly being TRBD1 or TRBD2 (5 bases each). The CDR3 consists of 13 residues. Germline values: CDR1 SNHLY, CDR2 FYNNEI. Trimming removed 7 bases from V and 2 bases from J, with 12 bases in between. The CDR3: CASIGTSTYEQYF. The CDR3 DNA is TGTGCCAGCATCGGGACGAGTACCTACGAGCAGTACTTC.

V usage is TRBV4-3 and J usage is TRBJ2-1; weak D call: TRBD2 (6 bases). The length of the CDR3 is 11 residues. V was shortened by 5 bases and J by 9 bases, with 8 bases between the two germline ends. The V gene's germline CDR1 is LGHNA and CDR2 YSLEER. The CDR3 DNA reads TGCGCCAGCAGCGCCGGGAGTGAGCAGTTCTTC. Translating it yields CASSAGSEQFF.

The V call is TRBV6-5, the J call TRBJ2-7, with 8 bases aligning to TRBD1. V was pared by 5 bases and J by 7 bases, with 10 bases of the junction left unmatched. The germline gives CDR1 MNHEY, CDR2 SVGAGI. The CDR3 consists of 14 residues. The CDR3 coding sequence is TGTGCCAGCAGTCCAGGACAGGGCTACGTGGAGCAGTACTTC. As protein: CASSPGQGYVEQYF.

The rearrangement links TRBV4-3 to TRBJ2-7; unclear D gene. The CDR3 extends over 16 amino acids. Trimming removed 1 base from V and 7 bases from J, with 20 bases in between. Germline lookup yields CDR1 LGHNA and CDR2 YSLEER. Written as DNA, the CDR3 is TGCGCCAGCAGCCAAGCTATTAGCCACATCACTGGGGAGCAGTACTTC. Translated: CASSQAISHITGEQYF.

CDR3 nucleotides: TGTGCCAGCAGCCCCGACGGAGACAGGGCGTCCTATGGCTACACCTTC. Its translation: CASSPDGDRASYGYTF. The rearrangement joins TRBV7-9 to TRBJ1-2, with TRBD1 matching over 7 bases. The junction had 13 bases not matched to a gene; V was cut back by 5 bases and J by 4 bases. This CDR3 is built from 16 residues. Per the germline V gene, CDR1 is SEHNR and CDR2 is FQNEAQ (reference sequence).